This T cell receptor beta chain appears in the sequencing data of a study of cytomegalovirus exposure and HLA in healthy donors. This table comes from immunoSEQ multiplex PCR, and its TCRdb copy is limited to in-frame clones, with some not included. The sample includes tens of thousands of clones, approximately 90% of them seen just once. In the case of this clone: What it binds is not known.

General study findings and limits: The authors confirmed in vitro that a few CMV-associated chains were specific for CMV antigens. That first-cohort TCR clusters tended to co-occur in the 95 to 150 validation repertoires was found in a later analysis. Cytomegalovirus-associated status was assigned to approximately 160 TCR beta chains.

The donors were members of the approximately 120-subject validation cohort (separate from the 666-subject first cohort). V lost 1 base to trimming and J lost 6 bases, with 13 bases between them. Germline V lookup: CDR1 MNHNY, CDR2 SVGAGI (reference sequence). The CDR3 consists of 14 residues. Material: PBMCs. This receptor was obtained from a woman between 18 and 30 years old in good health and CMV-seropositive. This chain links TRBV6-6 with TRBJ2-7; maybe TRBD1 (6 bases). The CDR3 spells CASSYFHRESEQYF. The CDR3 DNA reads as TGTGCCAGCAGTTACTTCCACAGGGAATCCGAGCAGTACTTC.